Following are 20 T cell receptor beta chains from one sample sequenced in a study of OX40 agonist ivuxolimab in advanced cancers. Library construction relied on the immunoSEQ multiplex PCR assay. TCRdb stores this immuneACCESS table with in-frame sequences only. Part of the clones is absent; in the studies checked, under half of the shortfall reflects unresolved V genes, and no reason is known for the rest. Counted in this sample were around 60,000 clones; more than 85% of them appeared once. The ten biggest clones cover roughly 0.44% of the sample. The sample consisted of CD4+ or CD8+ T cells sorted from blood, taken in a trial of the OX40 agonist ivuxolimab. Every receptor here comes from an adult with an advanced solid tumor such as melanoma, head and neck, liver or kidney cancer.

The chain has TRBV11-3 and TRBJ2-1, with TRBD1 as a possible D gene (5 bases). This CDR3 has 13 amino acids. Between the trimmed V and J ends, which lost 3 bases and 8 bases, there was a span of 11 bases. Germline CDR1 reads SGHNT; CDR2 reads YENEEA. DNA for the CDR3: TGTGCCAGCAGCTTGATACTGGGGCATGAGCAGTTCTTC. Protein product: CASSLILGHEQFF.

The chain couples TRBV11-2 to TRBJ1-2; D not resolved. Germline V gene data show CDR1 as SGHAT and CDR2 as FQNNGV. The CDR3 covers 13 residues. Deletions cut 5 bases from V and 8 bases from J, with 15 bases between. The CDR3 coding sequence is TGTGCCAGCAGCCCTTCGAGGAGCGGGGGCTACACCTTC. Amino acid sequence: CASSPSRSGGYTF.

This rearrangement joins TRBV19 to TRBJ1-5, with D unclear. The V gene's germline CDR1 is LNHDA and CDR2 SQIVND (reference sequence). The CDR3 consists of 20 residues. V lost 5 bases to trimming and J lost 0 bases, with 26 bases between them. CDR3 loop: CASSSEGPATLLYSNQPQHF. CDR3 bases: TGTGCCAGTAGTTCCGAGGGCCCGGCTACCCTCCTCTATAGCAATCAGCCCCAGCATTTT.

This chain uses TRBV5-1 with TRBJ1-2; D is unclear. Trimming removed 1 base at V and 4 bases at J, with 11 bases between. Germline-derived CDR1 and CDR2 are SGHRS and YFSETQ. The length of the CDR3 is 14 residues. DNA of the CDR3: TGCGCCAGCAGCTTGTCGATGGCAGCCTATGGCTACACCTTC. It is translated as CASSLSMAAYGYTF.

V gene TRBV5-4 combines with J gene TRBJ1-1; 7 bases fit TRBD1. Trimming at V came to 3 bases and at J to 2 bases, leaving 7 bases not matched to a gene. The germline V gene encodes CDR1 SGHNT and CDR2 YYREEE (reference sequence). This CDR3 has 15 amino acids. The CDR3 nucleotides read TGTGCCAGCAGCTGGGGGACAGCCCATAACACTGAAGCTTTCTTT. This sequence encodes CASSWGTAHNTEAFF.

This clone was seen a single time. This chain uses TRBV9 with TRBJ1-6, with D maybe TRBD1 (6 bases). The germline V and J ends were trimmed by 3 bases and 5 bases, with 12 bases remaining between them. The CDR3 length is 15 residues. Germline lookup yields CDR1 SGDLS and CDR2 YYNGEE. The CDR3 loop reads CASSDGSGDNSPLHF. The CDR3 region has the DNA TGTGCCAGCAGCGATGGGTCAGGGGATAATTCACCCCTCCACTTT.

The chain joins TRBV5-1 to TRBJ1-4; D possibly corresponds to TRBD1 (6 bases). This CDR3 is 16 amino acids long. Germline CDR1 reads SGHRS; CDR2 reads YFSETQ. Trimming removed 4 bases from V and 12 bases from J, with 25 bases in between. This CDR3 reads CASSQGWGRDSEELFF. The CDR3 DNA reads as TGCGCCAGCAGCCAGGGGTGGGGCAGAGACTCTGAGGAACTGTTTTTT.

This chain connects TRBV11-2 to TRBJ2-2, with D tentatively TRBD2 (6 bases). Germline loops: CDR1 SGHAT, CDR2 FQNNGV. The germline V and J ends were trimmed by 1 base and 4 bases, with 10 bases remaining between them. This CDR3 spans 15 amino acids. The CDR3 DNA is TGTGCCAGCAGCTTAGGAGGGAGGTTCACCGGGGAGCTGTTTTTT. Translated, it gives CASSLGGRFTGELFF. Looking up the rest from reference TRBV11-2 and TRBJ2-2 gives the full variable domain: EAGVAQSPRYKIIEKRQSVAFWCNPISGHATLYWYQQILGQGPKLLIQFQNNGVVDDSQLPKDRFSAERLKGVDSTLKIQPAKLEDSAVYLCASSLGGRFTGELFFGEGSRLTVL.

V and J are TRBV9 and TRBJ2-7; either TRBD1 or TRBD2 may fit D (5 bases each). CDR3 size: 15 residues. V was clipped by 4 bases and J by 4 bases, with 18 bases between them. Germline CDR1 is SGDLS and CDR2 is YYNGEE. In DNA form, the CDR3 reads TGTGCCAGCAGCCCCCCCGGGACGGGCGGATACGAGCAGTACTTC. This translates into CASSPPGTGGYEQYF.

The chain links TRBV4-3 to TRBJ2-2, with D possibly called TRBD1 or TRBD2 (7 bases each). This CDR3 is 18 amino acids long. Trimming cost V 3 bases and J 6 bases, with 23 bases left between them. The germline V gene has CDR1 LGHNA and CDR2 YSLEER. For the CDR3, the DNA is TGCGCCAGCAGCCATAGGGGGCAGGGGGGGGAACGGGCCGGGGAGCTGTTTTTT. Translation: CASSHRGQGGERAGELFF.

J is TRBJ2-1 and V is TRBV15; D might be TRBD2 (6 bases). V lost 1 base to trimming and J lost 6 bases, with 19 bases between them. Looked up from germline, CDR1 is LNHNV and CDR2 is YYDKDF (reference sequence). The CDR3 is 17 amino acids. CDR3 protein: CATSRGLPLARVNEQFF. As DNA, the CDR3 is TGTGCCACCAGCAGAGGGCTCCCTCTAGCGAGGGTCAATGAGCAGTTCTTC.

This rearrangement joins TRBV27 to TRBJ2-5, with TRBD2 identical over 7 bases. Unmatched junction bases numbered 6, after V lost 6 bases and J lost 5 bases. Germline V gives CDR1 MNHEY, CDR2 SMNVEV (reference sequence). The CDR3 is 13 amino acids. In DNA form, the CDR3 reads TGTGCCAGCAGACTGACTAGCCCGGAGACCCAGTACTTC. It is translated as CASRLTSPETQYF.

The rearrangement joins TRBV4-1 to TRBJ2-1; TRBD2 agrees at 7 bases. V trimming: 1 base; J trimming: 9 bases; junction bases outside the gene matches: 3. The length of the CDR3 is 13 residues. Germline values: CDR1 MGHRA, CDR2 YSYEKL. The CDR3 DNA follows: TGCGCCAGCAGCCAAGGGACTAGGTTTGAGCAGTTCTTC. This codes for CASSQGTRFEQFF.

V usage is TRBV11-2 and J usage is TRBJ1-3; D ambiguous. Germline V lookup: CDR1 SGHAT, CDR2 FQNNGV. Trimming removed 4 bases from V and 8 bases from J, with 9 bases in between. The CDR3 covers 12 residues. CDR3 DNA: TGTGCCAGCAGCTCTGACCCCCACACCATATATTTT. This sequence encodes CASSSDPHTIYF.

The CDR3 loop is CASSPPGRAREKLFF. The CDR3 DNA reads TGTGCCAGCTCACCACCGGGTAGGGCGCGTGAAAAACTGTTTTTT. This chain connects TRBV18 to TRBJ1-4; D is undetermined. Trimming cost V 0 bases and J 7 bases, with 12 bases left between them. Germline CDR1 reads KGHSH; CDR2 reads LQKENI. This CDR3 has 15 amino acids.

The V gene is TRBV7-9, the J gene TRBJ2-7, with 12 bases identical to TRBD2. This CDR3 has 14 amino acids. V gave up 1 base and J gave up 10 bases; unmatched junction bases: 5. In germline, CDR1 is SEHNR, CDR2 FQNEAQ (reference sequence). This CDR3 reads CASSLGLAGELQYF. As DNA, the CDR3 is TGTGCCAGCAGCTTAGGACTAGCGGGAGAACTTCAGTACTTC. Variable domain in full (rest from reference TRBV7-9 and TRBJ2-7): DTGVSQNPRHKITKRGQNVTFRCDPISEHNRLYWYRQTLGQGPEFLTYFQNEAQLEKSRLLSDRFSAERPKGSFSTLEIQRTEQGDSAMYLCASSLGLAGELQYFGPGTRLTVT.

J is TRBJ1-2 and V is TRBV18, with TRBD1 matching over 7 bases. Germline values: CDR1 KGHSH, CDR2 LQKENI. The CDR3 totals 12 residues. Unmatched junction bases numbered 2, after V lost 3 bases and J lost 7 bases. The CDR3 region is CASSPGDSGYTF. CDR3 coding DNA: TGTGCCAGCTCACCCGGGGACAGTGGCTACACCTTC.

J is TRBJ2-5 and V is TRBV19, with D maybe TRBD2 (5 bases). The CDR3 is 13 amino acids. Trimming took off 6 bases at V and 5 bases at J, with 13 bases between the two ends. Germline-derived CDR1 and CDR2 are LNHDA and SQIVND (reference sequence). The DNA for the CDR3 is TGTGCCAGTAGGAGCGGAGCGGCGGAGACCCAGTACTTC. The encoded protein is CASRSGAAETQYF.

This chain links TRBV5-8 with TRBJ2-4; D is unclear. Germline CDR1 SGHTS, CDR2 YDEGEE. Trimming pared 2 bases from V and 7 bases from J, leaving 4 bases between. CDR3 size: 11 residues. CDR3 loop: CASSFLNIQYF. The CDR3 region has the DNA TGTGCCAGCAGCTTCCTCAACATTCAGTACTTC.

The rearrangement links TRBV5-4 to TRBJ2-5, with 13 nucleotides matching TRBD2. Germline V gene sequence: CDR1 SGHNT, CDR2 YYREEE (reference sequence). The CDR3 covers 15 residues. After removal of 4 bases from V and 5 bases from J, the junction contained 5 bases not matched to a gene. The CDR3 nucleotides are TGTGCCAGCAGCGGGACTAGCGGGATGGTGGAGACCCAGTACTTC. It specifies CASSGTSGMVETQYF.